This T cell receptor (beta chain) was sequenced in a study of follicular helper T cells after annual influenza vaccination. Time point indicated: 2014-2015 season, 7 days after vaccination. TCRB was sequenced at Survey level resolution. TCRdb's copy holds only in-frame clones and misses some; the assay was immunoSEQ multiplex PCR. The repertoire holds 9,300 or so clones, with 80% to 90% as singletons. Sequenced here: CXCR5+ CD38- circulating T follicular helper cells from blood, sampled 7 days after influenza vaccination. The sample's subset: circulating Tfh, non-naive CD4+CXCR5+PD-1+ (ICOS+CD38+ or ICOS-CD38-). This clonotype was sampled from an adult who received the influenza vaccine.

DNA for the CDR3: TGTGCCAGTTGCTTTCCGGGACAGGGAAAAGGCTACACCTTC. This encodes CASCFPGQGKGYTF. The chain couples TRBV28 to TRBJ1-2, with 9 bases lining up with TRBD1. Germline-derived CDR1 and CDR2 are MDHEN and SYDVKM. The J segment lost 8 bases and the V segment lost 9 bases, leaving 13 bases of the junction unmatched. The CDR3 is 14 residues long.